Only a few counts were recorded for the clone carrying this T cell receptor (beta chain). Single viable CD3+CD4+CD8-CD45RO+ cells were sorted as the memory CD4+ T cells. Donors' CMV status reflects serum IgG against pp150, pp28, p38, p52. The data were obtained in a study of memory CD4+ T cells and cytomegalovirus serostatus. In the study overall: Healthy Belgian adult donors included nine or ten CMV-positive and 24 CMV-negative people.

The V end was cut by 4 bases, the J end by 8 bases, with 15 bases between. This CDR3 is built from 14 residues. The germline gives CDR1 SGHNT, CDR2 YYREEE (reference sequence). Methods used by the authors: Out-of-frame sequences were removed, leaving 2 million to 2.5 million distinct TCRbeta sequences. Assay used: immunoSEQ multiplex PCR; TCRdb lists only in-frame clones, some missing. V, J and clone size are taken as reported in that table, and D and trimming were inferred from the DNA itself. The sample carries about 46,000 clones, 60% to 80% recorded once. This sequence was found in an adult in good health and CMV-seronegative. The chain uses TRBV5-4 and TRBJ2-2, with a weak D call TRBD2 (5 bases). The sample consisted of memory CD4+ T cells from blood. In DNA form, the CDR3 reads TGTGCCAGCAGCCGGGATACCCTGACAGGGGAGCTGTTTTTT. Its protein is CASSRDTLTGELFF.